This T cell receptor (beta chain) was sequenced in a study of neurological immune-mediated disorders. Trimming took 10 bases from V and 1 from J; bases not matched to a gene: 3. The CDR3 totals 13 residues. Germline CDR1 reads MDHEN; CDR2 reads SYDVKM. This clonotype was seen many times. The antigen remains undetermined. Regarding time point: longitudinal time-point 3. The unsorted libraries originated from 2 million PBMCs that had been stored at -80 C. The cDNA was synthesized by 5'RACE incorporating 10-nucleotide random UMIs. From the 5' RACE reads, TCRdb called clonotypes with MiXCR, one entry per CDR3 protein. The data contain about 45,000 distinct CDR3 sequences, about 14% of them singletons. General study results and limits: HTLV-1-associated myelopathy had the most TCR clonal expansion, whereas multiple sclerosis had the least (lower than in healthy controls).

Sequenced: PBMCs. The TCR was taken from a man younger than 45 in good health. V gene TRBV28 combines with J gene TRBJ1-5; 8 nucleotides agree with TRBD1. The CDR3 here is CATGGWSNQPQHF. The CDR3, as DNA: TGTGCCACAGGGGGCTGGAGCAATCAGCCCCAGCATTTT.